A single sample gave rise to the 4 T cell receptor beta chains below, sequenced in a study of blood T cell repertoires in COVID-19. Some clones are missing from TCRdb's copy, which holds only in-frame ones; the method was immunoSEQ multiplex PCR. The data hold fewer than 65,000 clones, with approximately 91% observed a single time. The source material was peripheral blood. The receptors shown here come from a woman aged 55-69 years with active or convalescent COVID-19.

The chain carries TRBV29-1 and TRBJ2-7, with 7 bases fitting TRBD1. V lost 4 bases and J lost 4; bases outside the gene matches: 7. Germline V CDR1 and CDR2: SQVTM, ANQGSEA. The CDR3 is made up of 13 amino acids. The CDR3 sequence: CSVASGTVYEQYF. As DNA, the CDR3 is TGCAGCGTTGCTTCCGGGACAGTTTACGAGCAGTACTTC.

The rearrangement joins TRBV5-6 to TRBJ2-1, with 7 nucleotides matching TRBD2. CDR1 and CDR2 (germline): SGHDT, YYEEEE. The CDR3 runs 16 residues. V dropped 5 bases and J dropped 0; count of bases not matched to a gene: 8. DNA for the CDR3: TGTGCCAGCAGATCGGTAGCGGGTAGCTCCTACAATGAGCAGTTCTTC. Protein: CASRSVAGSSYNEQFF.

This chain links TRBV5-1 with TRBJ2-5; TRBD1 matches at 10 bases. V trimming: 4 bases; J trimming: 5 bases; junction bases outside the gene matches: 5. The CDR3 spans 14 residues. Looked up from germline, CDR1 is SGHRS and CDR2 is YFSETQ. CDR3 sequence reads: CASSPGTGVETQYF. The CDR3 DNA reads as TGCGCCAGCAGCCCCGGGACAGGGGTCGAGACCCAGTACTTC.

This chain joins TRBV5-4 and TRBJ2-2; the D is unclear. Germline V lookup: CDR1 SGHNT, CDR2 YYREEE (reference sequence). With 1 base removed from V and 6 bases from J, the gap between germline ends came to 10 bases. This CDR3 has 14 residues. CDR3 sequence reads: CASSLPGSAGELFF. CDR3 nucleotides: TGTGCCAGCAGCTTGCCGGGTTCGGCCGGGGAGCTGTTTTTT.